This T cell receptor (beta chain) was documented in a study of cytotoxic CD8 clonotypes in ibrutinib-treated CLL. At the level of the study: The samples contained 250,000 to 300,000 productive templates on average. They also contained an average of about 100,000 productive rearrangements.

In the case of this clone: The target antigen is unknown.

Investigators sought sequencing depths of between 1 in 200,000 and 1 in 1 million T cells. TCRdb's table, derived via immunoSEQ multiplex PCR, lists solely in-frame clones and lacks some. This table has approximately 140,000 clones, approximately 77% appearing once. CDR1 is KGHSH and CDR2 is LQKENI in the germline V gene. This CDR3 region has 15 residues. Trimming shortened V by 2 bases and J by 3 bases, and 13 bases separated the two germline ends. Regarding the study as a whole: Clonality (at baseline) was higher than in age-matched healthy donors and tracked circulating CD8+ T-cell counts.

Cryopreserved PBMCs provided roughly 2 micrograms of genomic DNA for the TCR beta libraries. V and J are TRBV18 and TRBJ1-2; possible D gene TRBD1, 5 bases. The TCR was taken from a human donor with chronic lymphocytic leukemia. The sample consisted of PBMCs, taken after 12 months of ibrutinib treatment. The CDR3 DNA reads TGTGCCAGCTCACCAAATTCCCAGGGAGACTATGGCTACACCTTC. Its protein is CASSPNSQGDYGYTF.